The next 26 T cell receptor beta chains were all read from a single sample in a study of Graves' ophthalmopathy and Graves' hyperthyroidism. Investigators amplified TCR beta CDR3 regions from RNA transcripts. Scientists carried out first-round RT-PCR using HTBI primers and then a second-round multiplex PCR. TCRdb redid the calling of the multiplex PCR reads with MiXCR, one entry per CDR3 protein. There are fewer than 650,000 distinct CDR3 sequences in the sample; 20% to 25% occur only once, and more than 5.5% lies in the top ten. Source material: peripheral blood. Receptor source: a woman under 30 with stable Graves' hyperthyroidism. Some clones in this sample may be carry-over from other donors' samples.

The V and J genes are TRBV28 and TRBJ1-1; D not resolved. Per the germline V gene, CDR1 is MDHEN and CDR2 is SYDVKM. Trimming stripped 3 bases from V and 5 bases from J, with 10 bases between. This CDR3 is built from 13 residues. This CDR3 is CASSFSSGTEAFF. CDR3 DNA: TGTGCCAGCAGTTTTAGTTCCGGGACTGAAGCTTTCTTT.

This clonotype was counted between two and nine times. The chain couples TRBV19 to TRBJ2-7; 12 bases are a match to TRBD2. Looked up from germline, CDR1 is LNHDA and CDR2 is SQIVND (reference sequence). This CDR3 contains 15 residues. The J segment lost 2 bases and the V segment lost 6 bases, leaving 5 bases of the junction unmatched. CDR3 in DNA: TGTGCCAGTAGAGCGACTAGCGGGGGAACCTACGAGCAGTACTTC. Translating it yields CASRATSGGTYEQYF.

The chain uses TRBV27 and TRBJ1-6, with unresolved D. V was shortened by 8 bases and J by 0 bases, with 8 bases between the two germline ends. The CDR3 contains 14 residues. Per the germline V gene, CDR1 is MNHEY and CDR2 is SMNVEV (reference sequence). The CDR3 nucleotides read TGTGCCAGCGCACCGAGCTCCTATAATTCACCCCTCCACTTT. As protein: CASAPSSYNSPLHF.

V usage is TRBV13 and J usage is TRBJ1-2; the match to TRBD1 covers 10 bases. Germline V lookup: CDR1 PRHDT, CDR2 FYEKMQ (reference sequence). V shed 1 base, J shed 6 bases, and the junction held 5 bases outside the gene matches. The CDR3 covers 15 residues. The CDR3, as DNA: TGTGCCAGCAGCTTAGCGACAGGGGGCGAGGATGGCTACACCTTC. Translated, it gives CASSLATGGEDGYTF.

This rearrangement joins TRBV2 to TRBJ1-2; a weak D match, TRBD1 (5 bases). Between the trimmed V and J ends, which lost 4 bases and 4 bases, there was a span of 16 bases. The CDR3 spans 15 residues. Germline V gene sequence: CDR1 SNHLY, CDR2 FYNNEI. The chain's CDR3 is CASSGRDGELYGYTF. As DNA, the CDR3 is TGTGCCAGCAGTGGCCGGGACGGAGAACTCTATGGCTACACCTTC.

The chain is built from TRBV6-1 and TRBJ2-5; no reliable D call. The CDR3 loop spans 13 amino acids. Germline-derived CDR1 and CDR2 are MNHNS and SASEGT. Between the trimmed V and J ends, which lost 6 bases and 0 bases, there was a span of 8 bases. CDR3 coding DNA: TGTGCCAGCAGAAGCGACTACCAAGAGACCCAGTACTTC. Translation: CASRSDYQETQYF.

This clonotype was detected many times. The gene calls are TRBV20-1 and TRBJ2-7; TRBD2 matches at 10 bases. After removal of 0 bases from V and 0 bases from J, the junction contained 11 bases not matched to a gene. Germline V lookup: CDR1 DFQATT, CDR2 SNEGSKA (reference sequence). The CDR3 is 18 residues long. CDR3 sequence reads: CSARDAPAGGRLSYEQYF. In nucleotides, the CDR3 is TGCAGTGCTAGAGATGCCCCAGCGGGAGGGCGGCTCTCCTACGAGCAGTACTTC.

The chain carries TRBV11-2 and TRBJ2-7, with 8 bases identical to TRBD1. CDR1 is SGHAT and CDR2 is FQNNGV in the germline V gene. The CDR3 sequence is 15 residues long. After removal of 0 bases from V and 3 bases from J, the junction contained 4 bases not matched to a gene. The CDR3 DNA sequence: TGTGCCAGCAGCTTAGATGGGACAGGTTTCTACGAGCAGTACTTC. This translates into CASSLDGTGFYEQYF.

This clonotype was detected ten times or more. This chain connects TRBV28 to TRBJ2-5; perhaps D is TRBD1 or TRBD2 (6 bases each). V was clipped by 4 bases and J by 1 base, with 16 bases between them. CDR1 and CDR2 from the germline V gene are MDHEN and SYDVKM. The CDR3 has 16 residues. CDR3 sequence reads: CASSSRWGAIQETQYF. Here the CDR3 DNA reads TGTGCCAGCAGTTCCCGGTGGGGGGCCATCCAAGAGACCCAGTACTTC.

This CDR3 reads CASSRGHIQETQYF. The CDR3 region has the DNA TGTGCCAGCAGCCGGGGACACATACAAGAGACCCAGTACTTC. The chain links TRBV13 to TRBJ2-5, with a tentative D call TRBD1 (6 bases). V lost 5 bases and J lost 2, with 12 bases in between. The CDR3 has 14 residues. Germline CDR1 is PRHDT and CDR2 is FYEKMQ (reference sequence).

This clonotype was seen ten or more times. The genes are TRBV28 and TRBJ1-2, with unresolved D. CDR3 length: 15 amino acids. Trimming took 5 bases from V and 8 from J, leaving 21 bases between them. CDR1 is MDHEN and CDR2 is SYDVKM in the germline V gene. DNA for the CDR3: TGTGCCAGCAGTAGAACCGGGTCCCTCGTCGCGGGCTACACCTTC. Translating it yields CASSRTGSLVAGYTF.

This clonotype was recorded a few times. This clone may be a read error of a much larger clone one base away. The chain links TRBV5-1 to TRBJ2-7; TRBD1 or TRBD2 may be the D gene (5 bases each). The V end was cut by 2 bases, the J end by 3 bases, with 12 bases between. This CDR3 comprises 14 residues. Germline-derived CDR1 and CDR2 are SGHRS and YFSETQ. CDR3 protein: CASSFEGQGYEQYV. The DNA of the CDR3 is TGCGCCAGCAGCTTTGAGGGGCAAGGCTACGAGCAGTACGTC.

This clonotype was counted ten times or more. The V gene is TRBV6-5, the J gene TRBJ1-2; TRBD1 might be the D (6 bases). The V gene's germline CDR1 is MNHEY and CDR2 SVGAGI. The ends were cut back, 5 bases at V and 4 bases at J, with 14 bases in the middle. This CDR3 spans 14 amino acids. CDR3 nucleotide sequence: TGTGCCAGCAGTAACGGGGGGCTTCCCTATGGCTACACCTTC. Translated, it gives CASSNGGLPYGYTF.

V and J are TRBV7-2 and TRBJ1-5; D is undetermined. In germline, CDR1 is SGHTA, CDR2 FQGNSA. The CDR3 sequence is 12 residues long. Between the trimmed V and J ends, which lost 2 bases and 10 bases, there was a span of 9 bases. Here the CDR3 DNA reads TGTGCCAGCAGCTTACTCGGAAATCCCCAGCATTTT. Protein: CASSLLGNPQHF.

V gene TRBV5-1 combines with J gene TRBJ1-1, with D tentatively TRBD1 (6 bases). V was shortened by 2 bases and J by 3 bases, with 14 bases between the two germline ends. CDR1 is SGHRS and CDR2 is YFSETQ in the germline V gene. The CDR3 spans 15 residues. CDR3 bases: TGCGCCAGCAGCTTTAACAGGGTTCTGGACACTGAAGCTTTCTTT. Its protein is CASSFNRVLDTEAFF. Using reference TRBV5-1 and TRBJ1-1 for the parts outside the CDR3, the full variable domain is KAGVTQTPRYLIKTRGQQVTLSCSPISGHRSVSWYQQTPGQGLQFLFEYFSETQRNKGNFPGRFSGRQFSNSRSEMNVSTLELGDSALYLCASSFNRVLDTEAFFGQGTRLTVV.

This clonotype was picked up many times. V usage is TRBV6-1 and J usage is TRBJ2-7; 7 nucleotides agree with TRBD2. After removal of 5 bases from V and 0 bases from J, the junction contained 7 bases not matched to a gene. In germline, CDR1 is MNHNS, CDR2 SASEGT. The CDR3 sequence is 15 residues long. The CDR3 coding sequence is TGTGCCAGCAGTAGAGGGCGGGGGACCTCCTACGAGCAGTACTTC. Its protein product is CASSRGRGTSYEQYF.

This chain links TRBV6-5 with TRBJ2-7, with D possibly TRBD1 on 6 matching bases. Between the trimmed V and J ends, which lost 2 bases and 2 bases, there was a span of 10 bases. Per the germline V gene, CDR1 is MNHEY and CDR2 is SVGAGI. This CDR3 has 14 residues. CDR3 protein: CASSYRQETYEQYF. The CDR3 nucleotides are TGTGCCAGCAGTTACCGACAGGAGACCTACGAGCAGTACTTC.

This clonotype was found many times. The chain carries TRBV12-3 or TRBV12-4 and TRBJ2-5; D possibly corresponds to TRBD1 (5 bases). Between the trimmed V and J ends, which lost 3 bases and 5 bases, there was a span of 22 bases. The CDR3 spans 17 residues. DNA for the CDR3: TGTGCCAGCAGTTTTCGACTTCGGCAGGGAAAGGTGGAGACCCAGTACTTC. Protein sequence: CASSFRLRQGKVETQYF.

This clonotype was observed many times. The chain carries TRBV19 and TRBJ2-7; possibly TRBD2 for D (5 bases). V was pared by 2 bases and J by 5 bases, with 19 bases between. The CDR3 extends over 16 amino acids. Germline CDR1 LNHDA, CDR2 SQIVND (reference sequence). CDR3 sequence (DNA): TGTGCCAGTAGTATAAGGGTGGACTTGGTTGTTGACGAGCAGTACTTC. It yields the protein CASSIRVDLVVDEQYF.

The chain employs TRBV29-1 and TRBJ1-2; maybe TRBD1 (5 bases). CDR3 size: 16 residues. Looked up from germline, CDR1 is SQVTM and CDR2 is ANQGSEA. V was trimmed by 3 bases and J by 3 bases, leaving 20 bases between them. The CDR3 DNA follows: TGCAGCGTTGACTTTGCCGGGCCAACGGGGCACTATGGCTACACCTTC. It translates to CSVDFAGPTGHYGYTF.

The table lists this clonotype with a few counts. The chain combines TRBV6-1 with TRBJ1-3; no firm D call. The V gene lost 0 bases and the J gene lost 0 bases, with 18 bases spanning the gap. CDR1 is MNHNS and CDR2 is SASEGT in the germline V gene. This CDR3 spans 19 amino acids. The DNA of the CDR3 is TGTGCCAGCAGTGAAGCAGTTAACTCCGGCAGTGGCTCTGGAAACACCATATATTTT. Its translation is CASSEAVNSGSGSGNTIYF.

There are many counts of this clonotype. J is TRBJ1-2 and V is TRBV5-1, with D possibly being TRBD1 (5 bases). Trimming took 5 bases from V and 8 from J, leaving 13 bases between them. Germline V lookup: CDR1 SGHRS, CDR2 YFSETQ. The CDR3 totals 12 residues. As DNA, the CDR3 is TGCGCCAGCAGGACAGTTCTTGGCGGCTACACCTTC. Protein sequence: CASRTVLGGYTF.

J is TRBJ1-5 and V is TRBV30, with D possibly matching TRBD1 (6 bases). The CDR3 contains 16 residues. V lost 0 bases and J lost 5, with 17 bases in between. The germline CDR1 and CDR2 sequences are GTSNPN and SVGIG (reference sequence). CDR3 DNA sequence: TGTGCCTGGAGTGTAAGTTGGGGGGGCGAACATCAGCCCCAGCATTTT. Protein sequence: CAWSVSWGGEHQPQHF. Full variable domain (outside the CDR3, taken from reference TRBV30 and TRBJ1-5): SQTIHQWPATLVQPVGSPLSLECTVEGTSNPNLYWYRQAAGRGLQLLFYSVGIGQISSEVPQNLSASRPQDRQFILSSKKLLLSDSGFYLCAWSVSWGGEHQPQHFGDGTRLSIL.

This clonotype was seen many times. The CDR3 is CAWRLRDGTSSYNSPLHF. The CDR3 DNA reads TGTGCCTGGAGGCTCCGGGACGGAACCAGCTCCTATAATTCACCCCTCCACTTT. V gene TRBV30 combines with J gene TRBJ1-6; D is perhaps TRBD1 (5 bases). V lost 3 bases to trimming and J lost 0 bases, with 18 bases between them. The CDR3 has 18 amino acids. In germline, CDR1 is GTSNPN, CDR2 SVGIG (reference sequence).

In this sample, this clonotype turned up many times. This sequence joins TRBV6-1 and TRBJ1-5; no firm D call. The CDR3 contains 15 residues. V lost 2 bases, J lost 1 base, and 9 bases lay in between. From germline, CDR1 is MNHNS and CDR2 SASEGT. CDR3 amino acids: CASSEWSDSNQPQHF. The CDR3, as DNA: TGTGCCAGCAGTGAATGGTCAGACAGCAATCAGCCCCAGCATTTT.

This chain joins TRBV12-3 or TRBV12-4 and TRBJ1-1; D call uncertain. This CDR3 has 10 amino acids. The V gene lost 10 bases and the J gene lost 5 bases, with 8 bases spanning the gap. The CDR3 DNA reads as TGTGCCACCAGGCGGACTGAAGCTTTCTTT. It translates to CATRRTEAFF.